The following is a T cell receptor (beta chain) sequence with its context. Its cognate antigen is unknown. This sample is part of a study of T cells after yellow fever vaccination. Study-level points and caveats: Abundant bulk-population clonotypes could contaminate the FACS-sorted repertoires.

A single record per CDR3 protein comes from TCRdb applying MiXCR to the 5' RACE reads. Here the sample spans more than 110,000 distinct CDR3 sequences, less than 8.5% being singletons. The CDR3 sequence is 14 residues long. The V gene's germline CDR1 is SQVTM and CDR2 ANQGSEA. Trimming shortened V by 4 bases and J by 5 bases, and 17 bases separated the two germline ends. The clonotype originates from a man younger than 40 who received the YFV17D yellow fever vaccine. The chain joins TRBV29-1 to TRBJ2-5, with D tentatively TRBD1 (6 bases). The specimen comprised CD4+ T cells sorted from PBMCs, sampled 10 days after the yellow fever booster vaccination. CDR3: CSVGGTLGWETQYF. The CDR3 bases are TGCAGCGTTGGAGGGACACTCGGCTGGGAGACCCAGTACTTC. Together with reference TRBV29-1 and TRBJ2-5, the CDR3 gives the full variable domain: SAVISQKPSRDICQRGTSLTIQCQVDSQVTMMFWYRQQPGQSLTLIATANQGSEATYESGFVIDKFPISRPNLTFSTLTVSNMSPEDSSIYLCSVGGTLGWETQYFGPGTRLLVL.